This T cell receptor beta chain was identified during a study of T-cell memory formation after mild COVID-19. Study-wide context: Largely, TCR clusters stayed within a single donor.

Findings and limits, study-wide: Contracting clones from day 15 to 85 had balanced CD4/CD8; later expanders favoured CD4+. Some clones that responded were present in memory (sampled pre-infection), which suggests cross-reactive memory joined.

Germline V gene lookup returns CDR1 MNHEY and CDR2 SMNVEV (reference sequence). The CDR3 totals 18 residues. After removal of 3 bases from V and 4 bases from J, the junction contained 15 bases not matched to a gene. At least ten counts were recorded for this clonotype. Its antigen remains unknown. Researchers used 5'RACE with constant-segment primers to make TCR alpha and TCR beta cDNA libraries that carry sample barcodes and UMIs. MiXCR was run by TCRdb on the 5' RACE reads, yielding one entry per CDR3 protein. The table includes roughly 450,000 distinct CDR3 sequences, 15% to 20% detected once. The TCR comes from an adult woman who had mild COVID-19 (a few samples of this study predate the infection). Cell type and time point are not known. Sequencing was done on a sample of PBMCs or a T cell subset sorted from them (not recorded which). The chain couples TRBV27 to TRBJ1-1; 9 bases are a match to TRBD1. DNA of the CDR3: TGTGCCAGCAGTTTCCCCTCACCGGGACAGGGAGGTAGCACTGAAGCTTTCTTT. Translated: CASSFPSPGQGGSTEAFF.